Sequencing of this TCR beta chain was carried out in a study of beta chain features in type 1 diabetes. Overall study context: Age and gender were similar between patients and healthy donors, as were cell yields. Findings and limits, study-wide: In every one of the four CD4+ subsets, TCRB CDR3s were moderately but significantly shorter in Type 1 diabetes patients. Patients showed naive, central memory and Treg TCRB repertoires that appeared more similar than those of healthy donors.

This clone was found a few times. Its antigen is not identified. Every isolated RNA sample was fully reverse transcribed, so sequencing captured expressed TCRB transcripts. Clones were sequenced by immunoSEQ multiplex PCR, and TCRdb holds only the in-frame ones, with some missing. Of 250,000 to 300,000 clones listed, 13% to 15% were seen once; the top ten hold 0.015% to 0.02%. The CDR3 totals 13 residues. V lost 7 bases and J 4 bases, leaving 13 bases between the germline ends. Germline values: CDR1 SNHLY, CDR2 FYNNEI. There was one heparinised blood draw per donor, averaging around 120 mL. Central memory, naive, regulatory and stem cell-like memory CD4+ cells were sorted by CD45RO/CCR7/CD25/CD127/CD95/CD27.

This chain connects TRBV2 to TRBJ1-2, with D unclear. The source is a man aged 25 to 40 with type 1 diabetes. The sample consisted of naive CD4+ T cells from blood. CDR3 amino acids: CASTRPSGYGYTF. The CDR3 DNA reads as TGTGCCAGCACTCGGCCTTCGGGCTATGGCTACACCTTC.